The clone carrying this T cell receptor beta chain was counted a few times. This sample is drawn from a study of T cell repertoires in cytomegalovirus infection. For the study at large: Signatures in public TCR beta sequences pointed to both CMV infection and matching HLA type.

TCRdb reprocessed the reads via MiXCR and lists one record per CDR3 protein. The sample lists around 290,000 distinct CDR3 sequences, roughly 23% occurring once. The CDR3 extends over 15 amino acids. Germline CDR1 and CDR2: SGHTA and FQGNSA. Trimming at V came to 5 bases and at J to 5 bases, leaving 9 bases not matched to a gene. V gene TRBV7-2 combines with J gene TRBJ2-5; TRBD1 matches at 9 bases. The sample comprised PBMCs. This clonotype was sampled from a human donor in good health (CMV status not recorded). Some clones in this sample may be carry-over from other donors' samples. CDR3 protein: CASSRLGQGSETQYF. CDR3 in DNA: TGTGCCAGCAGCCGTCTCGGACAGGGGAGCGAGACCCAGTACTTC.